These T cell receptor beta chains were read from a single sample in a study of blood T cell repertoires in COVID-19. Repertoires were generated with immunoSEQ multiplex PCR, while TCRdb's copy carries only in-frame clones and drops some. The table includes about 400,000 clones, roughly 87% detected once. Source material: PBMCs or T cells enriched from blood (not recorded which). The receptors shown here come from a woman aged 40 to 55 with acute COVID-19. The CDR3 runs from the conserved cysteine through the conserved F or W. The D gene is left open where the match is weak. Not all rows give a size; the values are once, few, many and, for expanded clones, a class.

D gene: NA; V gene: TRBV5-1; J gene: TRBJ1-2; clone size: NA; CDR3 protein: CASSLGPLANYGYTF; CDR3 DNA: TGCGCCAGCAGCTTGGGGCCTCTGGCTAACTATGGCTACACCTTC
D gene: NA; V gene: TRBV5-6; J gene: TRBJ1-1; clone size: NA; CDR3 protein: CASSPGGRNTEAFF; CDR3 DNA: TGTGCCAGCAGCCCGGGAGGCAGGAACACTGAAGCTTTCTTT
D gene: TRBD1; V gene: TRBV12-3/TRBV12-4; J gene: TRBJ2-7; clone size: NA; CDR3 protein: CASTRQGEYEQYF; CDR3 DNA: TGTGCCAGCACCAGACAGGGGGAATACGAGCAGTACTTC
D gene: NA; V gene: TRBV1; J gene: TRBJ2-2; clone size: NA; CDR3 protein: CTSSQVLAGNTGELFF; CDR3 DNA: TGCACCAGCAGCCAAGTGCTAGCTGGAAACACCGGGGAGCTGTTTTTT
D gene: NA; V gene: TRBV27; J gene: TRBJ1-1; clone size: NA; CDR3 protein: CASSFRPNTEAFF; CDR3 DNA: TGTGCCAGCAGTTTCAGGCCGAACACTGAAGCTTTCTTT
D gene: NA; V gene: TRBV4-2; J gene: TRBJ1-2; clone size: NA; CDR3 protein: CASSQESAYTGGYTF; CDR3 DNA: TGTGCCAGCAGCCAAGAATCGGCCTATACGGGAGGCTACACCTTC
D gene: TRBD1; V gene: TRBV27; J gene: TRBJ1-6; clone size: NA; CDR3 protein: CASSSPDRGNSPLHF; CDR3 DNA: TGTGCCAGCAGTTCCCCGGACAGGGGTAATTCACCCCTCCACTTT
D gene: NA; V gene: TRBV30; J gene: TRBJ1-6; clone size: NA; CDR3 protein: CAWKPGNDSPLHF; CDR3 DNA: TGTGCCTGGAAACCAGGGAATGATTCACCCCTCCACTTT
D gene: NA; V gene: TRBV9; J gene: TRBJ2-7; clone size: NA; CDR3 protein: CASSVGGSAYEQYF; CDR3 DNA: TGTGCCAGCAGCGTAGGCGGCAGCGCTTACGAGCAGTACTTC
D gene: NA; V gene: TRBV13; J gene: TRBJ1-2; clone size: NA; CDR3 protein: CASSFGRVTNYGYTF; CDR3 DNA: TGTGCCAGCAGCTTCGGGCGGGTGACTAACTATGGCTACACCTTC
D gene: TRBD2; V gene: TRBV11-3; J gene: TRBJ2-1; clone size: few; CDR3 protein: CASSFSGGARDEQFF; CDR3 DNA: TGTGCCAGCAGCTTTAGCGGGGGGGCCCGGGATGAGCAGTTCTTC